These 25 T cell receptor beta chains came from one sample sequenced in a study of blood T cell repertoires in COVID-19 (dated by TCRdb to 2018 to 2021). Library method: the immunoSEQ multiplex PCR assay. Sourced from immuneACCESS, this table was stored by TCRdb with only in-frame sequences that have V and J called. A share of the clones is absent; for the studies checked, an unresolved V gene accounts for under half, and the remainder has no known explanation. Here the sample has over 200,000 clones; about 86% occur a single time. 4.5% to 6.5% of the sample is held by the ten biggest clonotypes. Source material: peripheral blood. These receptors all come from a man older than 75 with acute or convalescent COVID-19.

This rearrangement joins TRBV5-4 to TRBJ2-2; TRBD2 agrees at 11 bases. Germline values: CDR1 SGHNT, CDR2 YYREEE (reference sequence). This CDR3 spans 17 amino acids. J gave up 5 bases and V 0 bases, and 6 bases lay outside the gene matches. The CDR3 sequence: CASSLGSGGALTGELFF. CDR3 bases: TGTGCCAGCAGCTTGGGTAGCGGGGGGGCGTTAACCGGGGAGCTGTTTTTT.

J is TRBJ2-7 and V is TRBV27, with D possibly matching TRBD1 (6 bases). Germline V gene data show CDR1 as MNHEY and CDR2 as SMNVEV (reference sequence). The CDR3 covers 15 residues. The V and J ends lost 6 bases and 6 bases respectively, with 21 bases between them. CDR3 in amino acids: CASSQDNRANGEQYF. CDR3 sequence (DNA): TGTGCCAGCAGCCAAGACAACAGGGCCAACGGCGAGCAGTACTTC.

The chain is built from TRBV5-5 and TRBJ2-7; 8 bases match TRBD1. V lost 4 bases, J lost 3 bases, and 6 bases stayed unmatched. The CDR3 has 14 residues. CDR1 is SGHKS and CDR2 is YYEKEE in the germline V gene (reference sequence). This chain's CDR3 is CASSRGQVDYEQYF. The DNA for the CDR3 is TGTGCCAGCAGCAGGGGACAGGTAGACTACGAGCAGTACTTC. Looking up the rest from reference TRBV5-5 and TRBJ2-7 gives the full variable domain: DAGVTQSPTHLIKTRGQQVTLRCSPISGHKSVSWYQQVLGQGPQFIFQYYEKEERGRGNFPDRFSARQFPNYSSELNVNALLLGDSALYLCASSRGQVDYEQYFGPGTRLTVT.

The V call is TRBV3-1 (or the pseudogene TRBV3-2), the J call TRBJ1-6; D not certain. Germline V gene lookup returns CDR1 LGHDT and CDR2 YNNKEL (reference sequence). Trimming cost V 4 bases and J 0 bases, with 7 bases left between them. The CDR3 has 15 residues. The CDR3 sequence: CASSRASSYNSPLHF. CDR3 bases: TGTGCCAGCAGCCGGGCGAGCTCCTATAATTCACCCCTCCACTTT.

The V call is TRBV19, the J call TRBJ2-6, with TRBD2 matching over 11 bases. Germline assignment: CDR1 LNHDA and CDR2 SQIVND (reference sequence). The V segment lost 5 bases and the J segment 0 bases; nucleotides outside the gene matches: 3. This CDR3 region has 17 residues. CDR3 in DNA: TGTGCCAGTAGTGATGGACTAGCGGGCTCTGGGGCCAACGTCCTGACTTTC. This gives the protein CASSDGLAGSGANVLTF.

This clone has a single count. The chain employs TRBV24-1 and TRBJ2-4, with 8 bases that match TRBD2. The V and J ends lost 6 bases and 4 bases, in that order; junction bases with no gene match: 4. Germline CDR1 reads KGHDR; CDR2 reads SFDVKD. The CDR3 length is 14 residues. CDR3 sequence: CATSRSGGKNIQYF. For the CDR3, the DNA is TGTGCCACCAGTAGATCGGGAGGGAAAAACATTCAGTACTTC.

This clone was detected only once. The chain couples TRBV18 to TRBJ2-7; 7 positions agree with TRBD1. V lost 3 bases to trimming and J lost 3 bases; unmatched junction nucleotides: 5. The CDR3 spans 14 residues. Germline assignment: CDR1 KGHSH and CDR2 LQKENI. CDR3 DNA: TGTGCCAGCTCACCCTCGACAGGGAACTACGAGCAGTACTTC. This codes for CASSPSTGNYEQYF.

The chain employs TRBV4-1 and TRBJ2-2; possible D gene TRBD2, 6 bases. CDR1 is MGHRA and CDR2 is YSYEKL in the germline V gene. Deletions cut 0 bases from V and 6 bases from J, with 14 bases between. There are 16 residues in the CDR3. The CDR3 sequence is CASSQDRVAGPGELFF. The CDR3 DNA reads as TGCGCCAGCAGCCAAGATAGGGTGGCGGGGCCCGGGGAGCTGTTTTTT.

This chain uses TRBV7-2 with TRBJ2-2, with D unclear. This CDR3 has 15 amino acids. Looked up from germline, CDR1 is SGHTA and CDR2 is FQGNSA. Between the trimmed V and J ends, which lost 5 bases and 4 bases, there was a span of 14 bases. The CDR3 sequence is CASSPTNMVTGELFF. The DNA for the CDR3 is TGTGCCAGCAGCCCCACGAACATGGTCACCGGGGAGCTGTTTTTT.

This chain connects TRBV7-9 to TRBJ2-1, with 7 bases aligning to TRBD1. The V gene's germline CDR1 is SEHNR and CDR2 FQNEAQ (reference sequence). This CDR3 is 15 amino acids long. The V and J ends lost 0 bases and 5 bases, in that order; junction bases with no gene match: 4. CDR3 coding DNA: TGTGCCAGCAGCTTAGCGGGTGGACAGGACAATGAGCAGTTCTTC. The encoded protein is CASSLAGGQDNEQFF. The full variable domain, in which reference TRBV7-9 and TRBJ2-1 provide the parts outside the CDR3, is DTGVSQNPRHKITKRGQNVTFRCDPISEHNRLYWYRQTLGQGPEFLTYFQNEAQLEKSRLLSDRFSAERPKGSFSTLEIQRTEQGDSAMYLCASSLAGGQDNEQFFGPGTRLTVL.

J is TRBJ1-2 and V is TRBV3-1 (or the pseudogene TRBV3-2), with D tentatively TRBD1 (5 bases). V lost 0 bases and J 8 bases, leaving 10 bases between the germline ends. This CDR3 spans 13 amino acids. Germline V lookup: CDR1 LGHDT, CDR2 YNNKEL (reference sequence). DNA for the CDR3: TGTGCCAGCAGCCAAGATATTAGGGGCGGCTACACCTTC. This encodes CASSQDIRGGYTF.

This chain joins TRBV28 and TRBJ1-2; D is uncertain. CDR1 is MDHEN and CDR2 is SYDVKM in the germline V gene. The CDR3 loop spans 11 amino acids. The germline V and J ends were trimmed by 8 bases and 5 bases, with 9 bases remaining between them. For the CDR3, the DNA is TGTGCCAGCGGGCCTGAGTATGGCTACACCTTC. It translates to CASGPEYGYTF.

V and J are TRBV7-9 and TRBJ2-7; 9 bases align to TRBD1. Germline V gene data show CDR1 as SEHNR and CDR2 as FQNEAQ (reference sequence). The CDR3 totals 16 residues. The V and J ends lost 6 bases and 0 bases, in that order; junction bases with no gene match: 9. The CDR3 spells CASSGQGQGSSYEQYF. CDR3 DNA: TGTGCCAGCAGTGGACAGGGGCAGGGAAGCTCCTACGAGCAGTACTTC. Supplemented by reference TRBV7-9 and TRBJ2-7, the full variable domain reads DTGVSQNPRHKITKRGQNVTFRCDPISEHNRLYWYRQTLGQGPEFLTYFQNEAQLEKSRLLSDRFSAERPKGSFSTLEIQRTEQGDSAMYLCASSGQGQGSSYEQYFGPGTRLTVT.

This CDR3 is CASSLFSPGTSGYNEQFF. For the CDR3, the DNA is TGTGCCAGCAGCTTATTTTCCCCCGGGACTAGCGGATACAATGAGCAGTTCTTC. This chain links TRBV11-3 with TRBJ2-1; 11 bases line up with TRBD2. Germline trimming cut 2 bases from V and 4 bases from J; bases unmatched to any gene: 10. The CDR3 sequence is 18 residues long. CDR1 and CDR2 (germline): SGHNT, YENEEA.

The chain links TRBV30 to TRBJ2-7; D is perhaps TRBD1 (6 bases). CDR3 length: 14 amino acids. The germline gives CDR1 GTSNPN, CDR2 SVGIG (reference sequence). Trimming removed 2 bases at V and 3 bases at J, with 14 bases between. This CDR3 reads CAWSKQGIYYEQYF. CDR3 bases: TGTGCCTGGAGTAAGCAGGGGATCTACTACGAGCAGTACTTC. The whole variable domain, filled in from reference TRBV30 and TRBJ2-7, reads SQTIHQWPATLVQPVGSPLSLECTVEGTSNPNLYWYRQAAGRGLQLLFYSVGIGQISSEVPQNLSASRPQDRQFILSSKKLLLSDSGFYLCAWSKQGIYYEQYFGPGTRLTVT.

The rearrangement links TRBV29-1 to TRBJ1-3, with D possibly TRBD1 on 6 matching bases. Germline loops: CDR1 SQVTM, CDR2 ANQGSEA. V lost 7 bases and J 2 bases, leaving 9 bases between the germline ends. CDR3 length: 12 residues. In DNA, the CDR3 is TGCAGCGGACAGGTAGCTGGAAACACCATATATTTT. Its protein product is CSGQVAGNTIYF.

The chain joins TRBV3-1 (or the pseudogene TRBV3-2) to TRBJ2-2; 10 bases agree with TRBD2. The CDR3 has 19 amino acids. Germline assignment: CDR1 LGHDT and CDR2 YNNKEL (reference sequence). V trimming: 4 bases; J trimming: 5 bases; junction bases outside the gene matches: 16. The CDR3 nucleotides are TGTGCCAGCAGCCTCTGGACTAGCGGCGGTCCCCAGGGAACCGGGGAGCTGTTTTTT. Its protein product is CASSLWTSGGPQGTGELFF.

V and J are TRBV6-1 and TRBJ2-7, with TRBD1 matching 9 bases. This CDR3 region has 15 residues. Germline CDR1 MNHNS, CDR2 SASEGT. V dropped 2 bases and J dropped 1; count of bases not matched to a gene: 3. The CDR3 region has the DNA TGTGCCAGCAGTGAACCGGGACAGGGTTCCTACGAGCAGTACTTC. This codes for CASSEPGQGSYEQYF.

The CDR3 region has the DNA TGTGCCAGCAGCAGAGATACAGGGAGTGGCACTGAAGCTTTCTTT. It codes for CASSRDTGSGTEAFF. The chain combines TRBV21-1 with TRBJ1-1; the D call TRBD1 from the table was never checked on the DNA. TRBV21-1 is given as a pseudogene. There are 15 residues in the CDR3.

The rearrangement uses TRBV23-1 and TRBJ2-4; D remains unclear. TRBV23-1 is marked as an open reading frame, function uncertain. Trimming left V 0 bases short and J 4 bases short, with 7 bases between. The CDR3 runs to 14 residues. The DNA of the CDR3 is TGCGCCAGCAGTCAATCGGTGCAGAAAAACATTCAGTACTTC. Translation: CASSQSVQKNIQYF.

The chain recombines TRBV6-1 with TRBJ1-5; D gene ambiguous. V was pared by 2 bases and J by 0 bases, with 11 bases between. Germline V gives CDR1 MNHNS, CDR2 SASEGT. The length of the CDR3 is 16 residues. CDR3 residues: CASSELANYSNQPQHF. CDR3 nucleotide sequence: TGTGCCAGCAGTGAACTGGCAAACTATAGCAATCAGCCCCAGCATTTT.

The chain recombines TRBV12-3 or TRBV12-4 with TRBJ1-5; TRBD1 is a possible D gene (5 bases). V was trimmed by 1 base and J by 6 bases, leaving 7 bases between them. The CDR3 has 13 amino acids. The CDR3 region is CASSLGGGQPQHF. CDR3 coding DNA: TGTGCCAGCAGTTTAGGGGGGGGTCAGCCCCAGCATTTT.

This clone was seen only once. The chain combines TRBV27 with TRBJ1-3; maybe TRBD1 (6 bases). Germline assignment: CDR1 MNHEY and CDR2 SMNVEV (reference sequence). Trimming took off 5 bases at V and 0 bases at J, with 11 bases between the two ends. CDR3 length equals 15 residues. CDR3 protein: CASSATGFSGNTIYF. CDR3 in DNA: TGTGCCAGCAGTGCAACAGGGTTCTCTGGAAACACCATATATTTT.

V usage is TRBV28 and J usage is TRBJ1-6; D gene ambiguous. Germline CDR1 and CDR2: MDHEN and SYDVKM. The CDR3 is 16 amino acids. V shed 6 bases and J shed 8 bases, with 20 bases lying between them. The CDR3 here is CASRLRKVEGHSPLHF. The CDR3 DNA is TGTGCCAGCAGGTTGCGGAAAGTGGAGGGCCATTCACCCCTCCACTTT.

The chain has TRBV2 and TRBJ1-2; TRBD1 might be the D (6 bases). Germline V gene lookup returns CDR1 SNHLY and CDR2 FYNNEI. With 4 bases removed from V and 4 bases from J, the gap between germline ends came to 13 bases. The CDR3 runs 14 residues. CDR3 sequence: CASSGGGGTYGYTF. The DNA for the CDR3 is TGTGCCAGCAGTGGAGGGGGGGGAACCTATGGCTACACCTTC. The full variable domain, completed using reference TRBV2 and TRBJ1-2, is EPEVTQTPSHQVTQMGQEVILRCVPISNHLYFYWYRQILGQKVEFLVSFYNNEISEKSEIFDDQFSVERPDGSNFTLKIRSTKLEDSAMYFCASSGGGGTYGYTFGSGTRLTVV.